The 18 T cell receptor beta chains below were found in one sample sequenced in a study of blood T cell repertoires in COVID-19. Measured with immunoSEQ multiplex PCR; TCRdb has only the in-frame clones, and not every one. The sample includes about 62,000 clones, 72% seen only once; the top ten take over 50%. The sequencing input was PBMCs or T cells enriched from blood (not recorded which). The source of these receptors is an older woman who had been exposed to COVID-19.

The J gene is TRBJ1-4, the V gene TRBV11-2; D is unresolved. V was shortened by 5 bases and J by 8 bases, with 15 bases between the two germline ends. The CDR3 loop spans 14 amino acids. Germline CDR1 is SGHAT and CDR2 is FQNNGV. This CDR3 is CASSRLTPPEKLFF. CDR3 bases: TGTGCCAGCAGCAGACTCACCCCCCCCGAAAAACTGTTTTTT. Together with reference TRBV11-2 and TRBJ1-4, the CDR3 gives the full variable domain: EAGVAQSPRYKIIEKRQSVAFWCNPISGHATLYWYQQILGQGPKLLIQFQNNGVVDDSQLPKDRFSAERLKGVDSTLKIQPAKLEDSAVYLCASSRLTPPEKLFFGSGTQLSVL.

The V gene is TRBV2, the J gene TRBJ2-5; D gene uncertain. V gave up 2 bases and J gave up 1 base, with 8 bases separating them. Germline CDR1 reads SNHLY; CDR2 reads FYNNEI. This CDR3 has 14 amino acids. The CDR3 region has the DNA TGTGCCAGCAGTGAAATGGCCGTCCAAGAGACCCAGTACTTC. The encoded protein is CASSEMAVQETQYF.

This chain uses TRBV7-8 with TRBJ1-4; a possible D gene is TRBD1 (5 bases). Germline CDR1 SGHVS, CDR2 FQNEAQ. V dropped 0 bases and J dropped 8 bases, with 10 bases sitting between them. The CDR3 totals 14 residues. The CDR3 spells CASSLALGGEKLFF. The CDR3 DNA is TGTGCCAGCAGCTTAGCGCTGGGGGGGGAAAAACTGTTTTTT.

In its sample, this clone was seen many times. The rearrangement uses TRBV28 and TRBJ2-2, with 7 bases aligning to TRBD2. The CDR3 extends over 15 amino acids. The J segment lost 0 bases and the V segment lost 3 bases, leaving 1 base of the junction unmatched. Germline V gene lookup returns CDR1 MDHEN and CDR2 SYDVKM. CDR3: CASSLLAANTGELFF. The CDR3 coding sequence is TGTGCCAGCAGTTTGCTAGCGGCGAACACCGGGGAGCTGTTTTTT.

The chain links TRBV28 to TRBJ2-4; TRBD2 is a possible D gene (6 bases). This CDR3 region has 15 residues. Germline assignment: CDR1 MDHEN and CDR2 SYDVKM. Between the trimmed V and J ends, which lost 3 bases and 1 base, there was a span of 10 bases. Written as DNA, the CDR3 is TGTGCCAGCAGTTTGGAGGGCCCGGCCAAAAACATTCAGTACTTC. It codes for CASSLEGPAKNIQYF.

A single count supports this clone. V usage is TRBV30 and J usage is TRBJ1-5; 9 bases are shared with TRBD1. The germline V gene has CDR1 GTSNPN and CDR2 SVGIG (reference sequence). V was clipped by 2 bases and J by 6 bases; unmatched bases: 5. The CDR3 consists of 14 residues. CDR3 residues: CAWSTGGLGQPQHF. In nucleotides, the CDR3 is TGTGCCTGGAGTACAGGGGGCCTGGGTCAGCCCCAGCATTTT.

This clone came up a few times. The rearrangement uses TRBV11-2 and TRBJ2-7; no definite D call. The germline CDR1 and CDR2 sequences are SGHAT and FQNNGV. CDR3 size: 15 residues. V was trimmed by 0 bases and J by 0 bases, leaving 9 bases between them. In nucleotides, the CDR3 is TGTGCCAGCAGCTTAGATTTGCGGAACTCCTACGAGCAGTACTTC. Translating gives CASSLDLRNSYEQYF. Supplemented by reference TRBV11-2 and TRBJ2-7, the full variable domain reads EAGVAQSPRYKIIEKRQSVAFWCNPISGHATLYWYQQILGQGPKLLIQFQNNGVVDDSQLPKDRFSAERLKGVDSTLKIQPAKLEDSAVYLCASSLDLRNSYEQYFGPGTRLTVT.

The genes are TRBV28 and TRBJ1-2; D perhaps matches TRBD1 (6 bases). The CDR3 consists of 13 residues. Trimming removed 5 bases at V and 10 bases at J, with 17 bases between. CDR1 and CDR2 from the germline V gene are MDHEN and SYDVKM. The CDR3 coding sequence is TGTGCCAGCAGTCAGGGACACCTACGTATCTACACCTTC. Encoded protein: CASSQGHLRIYTF.

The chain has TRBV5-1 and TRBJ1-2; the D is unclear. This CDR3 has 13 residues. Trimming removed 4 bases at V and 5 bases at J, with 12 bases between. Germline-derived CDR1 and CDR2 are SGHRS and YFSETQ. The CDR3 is CASSPFQDYGYTF. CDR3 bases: TGCGCCAGCAGCCCCTTCCAGGATTATGGCTACACCTTC.

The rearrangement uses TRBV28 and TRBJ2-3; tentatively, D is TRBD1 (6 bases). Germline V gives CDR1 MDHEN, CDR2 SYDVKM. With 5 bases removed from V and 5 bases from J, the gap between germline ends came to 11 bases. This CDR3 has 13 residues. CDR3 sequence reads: CASSPYREDTQYF. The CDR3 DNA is TGTGCCAGCAGTCCGTACAGGGAAGATACGCAGTATTTT.

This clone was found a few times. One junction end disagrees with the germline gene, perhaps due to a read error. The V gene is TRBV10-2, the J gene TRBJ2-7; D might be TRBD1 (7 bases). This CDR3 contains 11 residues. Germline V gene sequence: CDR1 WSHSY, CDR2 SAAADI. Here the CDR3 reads CATNNQGDWDF. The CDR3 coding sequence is TGCGCCACCAACAATCAGGGGGACTGGGACTTC.

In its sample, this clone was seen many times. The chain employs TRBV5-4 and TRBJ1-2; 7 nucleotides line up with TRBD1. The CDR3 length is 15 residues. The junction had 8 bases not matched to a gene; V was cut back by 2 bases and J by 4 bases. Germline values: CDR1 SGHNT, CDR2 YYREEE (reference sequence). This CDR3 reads CASSFPGQVLYGYTF. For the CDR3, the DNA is TGTGCCAGCAGCTTCCCAGGACAGGTCCTCTATGGCTACACCTTC.

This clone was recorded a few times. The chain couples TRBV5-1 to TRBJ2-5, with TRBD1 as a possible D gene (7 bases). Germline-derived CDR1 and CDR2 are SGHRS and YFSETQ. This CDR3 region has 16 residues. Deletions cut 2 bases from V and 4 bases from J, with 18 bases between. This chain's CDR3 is CASSFLGLQGGETQYF. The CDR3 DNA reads TGCGCCAGCAGCTTCCTGGGCCTGCAGGGGGGAGAGACCCAGTACTTC.

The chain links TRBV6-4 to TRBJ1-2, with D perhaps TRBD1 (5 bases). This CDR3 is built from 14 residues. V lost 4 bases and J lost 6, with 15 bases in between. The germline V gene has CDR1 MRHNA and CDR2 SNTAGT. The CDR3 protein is CASSARGGVDGYTF. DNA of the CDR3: TGTGCCAGCAGTGCCCGAGGAGGGGTGGATGGCTACACCTTC.

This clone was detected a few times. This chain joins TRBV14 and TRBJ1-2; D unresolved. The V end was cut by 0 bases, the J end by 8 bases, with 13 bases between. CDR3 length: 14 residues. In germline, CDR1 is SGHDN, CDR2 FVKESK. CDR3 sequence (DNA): TGTGCCAGCAGCCAAGATCTCTGGGGAGGGGGCTACACCTTC. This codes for CASSQDLWGGGYTF.

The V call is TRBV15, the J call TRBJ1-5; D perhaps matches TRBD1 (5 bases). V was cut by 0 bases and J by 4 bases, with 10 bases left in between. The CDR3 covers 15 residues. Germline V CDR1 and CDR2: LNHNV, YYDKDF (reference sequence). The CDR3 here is CATSRDKGYNQPQHF. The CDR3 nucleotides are TGTGCCACCAGCAGAGATAAGGGGTATAATCAGCCCCAGCATTTT.

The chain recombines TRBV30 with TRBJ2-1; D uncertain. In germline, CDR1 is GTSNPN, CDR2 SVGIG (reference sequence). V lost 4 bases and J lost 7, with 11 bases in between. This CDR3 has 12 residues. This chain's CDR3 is CAWISGQNEQFF. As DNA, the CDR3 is TGTGCCTGGATTTCTGGGCAAAATGAGCAGTTCTTC.

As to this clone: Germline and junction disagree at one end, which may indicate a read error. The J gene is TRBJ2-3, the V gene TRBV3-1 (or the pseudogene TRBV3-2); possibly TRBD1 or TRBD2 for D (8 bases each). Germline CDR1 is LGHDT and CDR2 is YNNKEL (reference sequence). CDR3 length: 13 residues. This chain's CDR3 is CARSQGAGGKQYF. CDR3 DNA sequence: TGTGCCCGCAGCCAGGGGGCGGGGGGCAAGCAGTATTTT.